Listed here are 9 T cell receptor beta chains from one sample, sequenced in a study of CD8 T cells in ankylosing spondylitis (dated by TCRdb to about 2017). Library preparation employed 5' RACE. Instrument used: Illumina HiSeq 2500. The public reads were quality trimmed at Q25 with fastp and then assembled into clones with MiXCR by TCRdb, keeping productive beta chains. One record per CDR3 amino acid sequence lists the most common genes and DNA. This sample is represented by around 180,000 distinct CDR3 sequences; 13% of them were singletons. The ten largest clones take up around 10% of the sample. Source material: blood, either unsorted or a sorted T cell fraction (not recorded which). These receptors all stem from a female donor with ankylosing spondylitis or in good health (not recorded which).

This clonotype was observed many times. V and J are TRBV12-3 or TRBV12-4 and TRBJ2-2, with 12 bases lining up with TRBD2. The length of the CDR3 is 16 residues. Trimming took 5 bases from V and 6 from J; bases not matched to a gene: 7. This CDR3 reads CASSMTSGSRAGELFF. The CDR3 DNA reads TGTGCCAGCAGTATGACTAGCGGGAGTCGGGCCGGGGAGCTGTTTTTT.

This clonotype has just a few counts. The chain combines TRBV12-3 or TRBV12-4 with TRBJ2-1; D is possibly TRBD1 or TRBD2 (5 bases each). The CDR3 has 14 amino acids. Deletions cut 4 bases from V and 7 bases from J, with 14 bases between. The CDR3 reads CASSYTGTPNEQFF. The CDR3 DNA follows: TGTGCCAGCAGTTATACCGGGACGCCGAATGAGCAGTTCTTC.

The V call is TRBV29-1, the J call TRBJ2-1, with TRBD2 matching 11 bases. CDR1 and CDR2 from the germline V gene are SQVTM and ANQGSEA. This CDR3 comprises 13 residues. V shed 5 bases, J shed 8 bases, and the junction held 5 bases outside the gene matches. Here the CDR3 DNA reads TGCAGCGTTAGACTAGCGGGGCGGGATGAGCAGTTCTTC. Translated: CSVRLAGRDEQFF.

As regards this clonotype: The junction differs from germline at one of its ends, possibly a read error. CDR3 in amino acids: CAGSGEPGDRDNEKLFF. CDR3 DNA: TGTGCCGGCAGCGGGGAGCCCGGGGACAGGGATAATGAAAAACTGTTTTTT. This chain connects TRBV7-9 to TRBJ1-4, with 9 nucleotides matching TRBD1. Germline V CDR1 and CDR2: SEHNR, FQNEAQ (reference sequence). The CDR3 contains 17 residues.

This clonotype was detected ten times or more. The rearrangement joins TRBV5-6 to TRBJ1-2; D remains unclear. The V gene lost 2 bases and the J gene lost 5 bases, with 16 bases spanning the gap. This CDR3 has 15 residues. The germline V gene encodes CDR1 SGHDT and CDR2 YYEEEE. The CDR3 DNA is TGTGCCAGCAGCTTTTTTGGGTCAGAGACATATGGCTACACCTTC. This codes for CASSFFGSETYGYTF.

This clonotype occurred many times. In nucleotides, the CDR3 is TGTGCCAGCAGGAGCAGCGGGACTACCCAAGAGACCCAGTACTTC. This gives the protein CASRSSGTTQETQYF. The genes are TRBV12-3 or TRBV12-4 and TRBJ2-5; TRBD2 aligns across 7 bases. V lost 6 bases, J lost 1 base, and 8 bases stayed unmatched. The CDR3 extends over 15 amino acids.

This clonotype was counted a few times. The chain has TRBV3-1 and TRBJ2-7, with 12 bases aligning to TRBD2. The V gene end was trimmed by 4 bases and the J gene end by 2 bases; junction bases not matched to a gene: 3. Looked up from germline, CDR1 is LGHDT and CDR2 is YNNKEL (reference sequence). The CDR3 is made up of 15 amino acids. CDR3: CASSPSSGRAYEQYF. The CDR3 DNA is TGTGCCAGCAGCCCATCTAGCGGGAGGGCCTACGAGCAGTACTTC.

The chain couples TRBV9 to TRBJ2-7, with 7 positions matching TRBD2. Germline lookup yields CDR1 SGDLS and CDR2 YYNGEE. The ends lost 4 bases at V and 2 bases at J; junction bases unmatched: 6. The CDR3 contains 14 residues. CDR3 loop: CASSPRTRTYEQYF. CDR3 nucleotide sequence: TGTGCCAGCAGCCCCAGGACTAGGACCTACGAGCAGTACTTC.

V gene TRBV7-2 combines with J gene TRBJ2-1; the match to TRBD2 covers 14 bases. Trimming took 4 bases from V and 0 from J; bases not matched to a gene: 2. Per germline, CDR1 SGHTA and CDR2 FQGNSA. The CDR3 is made up of 17 amino acids. The CDR3 DNA sequence: TGTGCCAGCAGCTGGACTAGCGGGGGGAGCTCCTACAATGAGCAGTTCTTC. This encodes CASSWTSGGSSYNEQFF.